This T cell receptor beta chain was observed in a study of blood T cell repertoires in COVID-19 (dated by TCRdb to the early 2020s). Background for the entire study: Collaborator samples came from the United States, Italy and Spain and covered acute and convalescent phases of COVID-19. The material from the prospective study consisted of cDNA or gDNA derived from T cells, B-cell-depleted T cells, or PBMCs. The dataset comprised deeply sampled blood TCRbeta repertoires from subjects exposed to, actively infected with, or recovered from COVID-19. The repertoires were made available in a free public database intended to serve as a resource for research on the immune response to SARS-CoV-2. The samples were drawn from two sources: the first 160 participants of the ongoing ImmuneRACE study, and 1,200 or so subjects contributed by 6 global collaborators. Sample metadata almost always included a de-identified subject ID, COVID-19 status, age in years and sex. HLA class I and class II types, where available, came from metadata supplied by the sample provider rather than from assay-based typing. Study-wide findings and limitations: How much clinical and demographic metadata was included differed by source and by participant, and the metadata was provided uncurated.

Ends trimmed: V by 3 bases, J by 2 bases; bases unmatched to a gene: 7. Via the germline V gene, CDR1 is SGHRS and CDR2 YFSETQ. Taken from cysteine to phenylalanine, the CDR3 has 16 residues. Solely the CDR3 DNA is kept, with 48 bases framed from the first base. With regard to this clone: The target of this receptor is not known. No clone much larger than this one lies a single base away; base qualities are absent.

In the prospective study, participants were roughly 18 to 90 years old, resided in 20 to 30 geographic areas of the United States, and were enrolled through a virtual design. In the prospective study, cohorts were assigned on the basis of participant-reported clinical history obtained from a screening survey and a study questionnaire. Recovered participants in ImmuneRACE Cohort 3 were defined as having two consecutive negative NP/OP PCR tests, clearance from a healthcare professional, or resolution of symptoms. In the prospective study, whole blood, serum and a nasopharyngeal or oropharyngeal swab were collected from each participant by mobile phlebotomists. Over a roughly 2-month period, participants in the prospective study had the option of providing additional blood draws and questionnaires. Before DNA extraction, prospective study blood samples were shipped either frozen or at room temperature.

The immunoSEQ Assay, a bias-controlled multiplex PCR, was used to amplify TCRbeta CDR3 regions from genomic DNA. The authors' analysis ran thus. The number of nucleated cells in each sample was estimated from the amplification of reference gene primers within the assay. To quantify the absolute abundance of each unique TCRbeta CDR3 rearrangement, sequence reads were collapsed and filtered. For each sample, productive Simpson clonality was calculated as the square root of Simpson's diversity index across productive rearrangements. TCRdb stores this immuneACCESS table with in-frame sequences only. Part of the clones is absent; in the studies checked, under half of the shortfall reflects unresolved V genes, and no reason is known for the rest. That table is the source of V, J and clone size, and D and trimming were worked out from the DNA. In all, the sample holds 250,000 to 300,000 clones, and approximately 83% of those were seen once. Of the sample, around 1.8% is held by the ten largest clones.

This clonotype was sampled from a woman in her forties or fifties who had recovered from COVID-19. Sequencing input: PBMCs or T cells enriched from blood (not recorded which). The chain employs TRBV5-1 and TRBJ1-4; 7 central nucleotides agree with TRBD1. Here the CDR3 is given as CASSSNRGGTNEKLFF. The DNA is TGCGCCAGCAGCTCAAACAGGGGTGGCACTAATGAAAAACTGTTTTTT.